This T cell receptor beta chain was sequenced in a study of T cell responses to AZD1222 COVID-19 vaccine. Worth noting for this clone: Antigen unknown.

Method: immunoSEQ multiplex PCR; TCRdb's copy keeps in-frame clones and lacks some. The sample has 100,000 to 150,000 clones, 65% to 90% seen once. Whole-study results and caveats: Donors were chiefly white British, with a greater number of females, and clonal diversity was perhaps underestimated. Only after the peak T cell response were repertoires sampled. Across spike, vaccine-associated CD4 TCRs were found, dominant at 160-218 and 743-854.

In germline, CDR1 is KGHSH, CDR2 LQKENI. This CDR3 has 19 residues. The ends were cut back, 0 bases at V and 0 bases at J, with 15 bases in the middle. V is TRBV18 and J is TRBJ2-6, with D possibly TRBD1 on 7 matching bases. This TCR derives from an adult who received the MenACWY meningococcal vaccine as a control. The sample consisted of peripheral blood, taken 28 days after the second dose of the MenACWY control vaccine. DNA of the CDR3: TGTGCCAGCTCACCACCGAGCAGGGGGGTTGGCTCTGGGGCCAACGTCCTGACTTTC. It translates to CASSPPSRGVGSGANVLTF.